This T cell receptor (beta chain) was profiled in a study of blood T cell repertoires in COVID-19. Measured with immunoSEQ multiplex PCR; TCRdb has only the in-frame clones, and not every one. The sample shows more than 110,000 clones, 84% of them seen only once. Germline CDR1 and CDR2: SGHTA and FQGTGA. The CDR3 length is 14 residues. The ends lost 5 bases at V and 8 bases at J; junction bases unmatched: 7. The source is an elderly woman in a cohort sampled during active or convalescent COVID-19. The sample comprised peripheral blood. The chain recombines TRBV7-3 with TRBJ2-2, with TRBD1 identical over 8 bases. The CDR3 DNA reads as TGTGCCAGCAGCCCCCCAGGGGGCTCTGGGGAGCTGTTTTTT. It translates to CASSPPGGSGELFF. The whole variable domain, filled in from reference TRBV7-3 and TRBJ2-2, reads GAGVSQTPSNKVTEKGKYVELRCDPISGHTALYWYRQSLGQGPEFLIYFQGTGAADDSGLPNDRFFAVRPEGSVSTLKIQRTERGDSAVYLCASSPPGGSGELFFGEGSRLTVL.